At least ten counts were recorded for the clone carrying this TCR beta chain. Its specificity is not known. Individual cDNA molecules received unique molecular identifiers during library preparation. TCRdb reanalysed the 5' RACE reads using MiXCR and keeps one entry per CDR3 protein. The data show about 36,000 distinct CDR3 sequences, 5.3% seen once. This sample was included in a study of early T cells in non-severe SARS-CoV-2 infection. The wider study: Investigators sequenced bulk RNA drawn from unsorted whole blood, and chains remained unpaired. Study outcomes and limitations: Matches to VDJdb favored anti-spike CD8 responses and missed private and CD4 specificities.

V lost 6 bases and J lost 4, with 12 bases in between. Germline values: CDR1 MNHEY, CDR2 SVGAGI. This CDR3 is 13 amino acids long. The clonotype originates from an adult who was a healthcare worker with PCR-confirmed SARS-CoV-2 infection or an uninfected control (not recorded which). The J gene is TRBJ1-2, the V gene TRBV6-5; D is perhaps TRBD1 (6 bases). Sequencing was carried out using whole blood. Here the CDR3 reads CASRQQGGYGYTF. The CDR3 nucleotides are TGTGCCAGCAGACAACAGGGCGGCTATGGCTACACCTTC.